In its sample, the clone carrying this T cell receptor beta chain was seen a few times. Its antigen remains unknown. Each subset's genomic DNA was split evenly across several immunoSEQ plates. TCRdb's table, derived via immunoSEQ multiplex PCR, lists solely in-frame clones and lacks some. Here the sample spans some 2.1 million clones, around 93% being singletons. The data were obtained in a study of shared clonotypes between healthy human individuals. Germline assignment: CDR1 SGDLS and CDR2 YYNGEE. The CDR3 totals 13 residues. Trimming removed 0 bases from V and 4 bases from J, with 7 bases in between. Terminally differentiated effector memory CD45RA+ cells were excluded from the naive CD8 cells, which were CD45RO-negative and positively selected for CCR7. General study points: When compared with the clonotypes that were shared by all four sorted-subset donors, the non-shared clonotypes turned out to have lower generation probabilities. Richness estimates generally favored naive over memory subsets. Clonotype sharing across donors was expected to vary with sequencing depth.

The receptor was isolated from a man between 18 and 29 years old in good health. Some clones in this sample may be carry-over from other donors' samples. V usage is TRBV9 and J usage is TRBJ1-1; D unclear. The specimen was naive CD8+ T cells from PBMCs. CDR3 protein: CASSVDTFTEAFF. The CDR3 DNA follows: TGTGCCAGCAGCGTAGACACGTTCACTGAAGCTTTCTTT.